The 18 T cell receptor beta chains reported below all come from one sample, sequenced in a study of metastatic and nonmetastatic thyroid tumors. Prior to thyroid surgery, none of the patients had received any treatment. MiXCR was used by TCRdb to re-call the PCR reads. The table includes 13,000 or so clones, approximately 23% detected once. The sample comprised adjacent normal tissue. These receptors originate from a female donor with papillary thyroid cancer or a benign thyroid nodule (not recorded which). Some clones in this sample may be carry-over from other donors' samples.

This clone was counted between two and nine times. The V and J genes are TRBV12-5 and TRBJ2-7; possible D gene TRBD2, 5 bases. Looked up from germline, CDR1 is LGHNT and CDR2 is FRNRAP. Trimming cost V 3 bases and J 0 bases, with 12 bases left between them. The CDR3 is made up of 15 amino acids. CDR3 loop: CASGFMAGNSYEQYF. CDR3 nucleotide sequence: TGTGCTAGTGGTTTTATGGCGGGTAACTCCTACGAGCAGTACTTC.

The J gene is TRBJ1-2, the V gene TRBV11-3; weak D call: TRBD1 (5 bases). Germline CDR1 reads SGHNT; CDR2 reads YENEEA. V shed 3 bases and J shed 0 bases, with 11 bases lying between them. The CDR3 consists of 15 residues. CDR3 in amino acids: CASSLTDTSNYGYTF. The CDR3 DNA reads TGTGCCAGCAGCTTGACGGACACCTCTAACTATGGCTACACCTTC.

Notes on this clone: The junction departs from the called germline gene at one end, perhaps through a read error. The gene calls are TRBV5-1 and TRBJ1-4; TRBD1 might be the D (5 bases). Germline CDR1 reads SGHRS; CDR2 reads YFSETQ. This CDR3 has 14 amino acids. CDR3 nucleotides: TGCGCCAGCAGCCGGGGCTCGCCGAATGAAAAACTGTCTTTT. It codes for CASSRGSPNEKLSF.

The V and J genes are TRBV7-2 and TRBJ1-2; D remains ambiguous. Germline assignment: CDR1 SGHTA and CDR2 FQGNSA. This CDR3 has 14 residues. Trimming stripped 2 bases from V and 0 bases from J, with 7 bases between. CDR3 coding DNA: TGTGCCAGCAGCTTAACGGGGACTAACTATGGCTACACCTTC. Its protein product is CASSLTGTNYGYTF.

The chain has TRBV20-1 and TRBJ1-3; D remains unclear. Between the trimmed V and J ends, which lost 3 bases and 2 bases, there was a span of 11 bases. Per the germline V gene, CDR1 is DFQATT and CDR2 is SNEGSKA (reference sequence). The CDR3 is 14 residues long. The CDR3 loop reads CSASALNTGNTIYF. The CDR3, as DNA: TGCAGTGCTAGCGCACTAAATACTGGAAACACCATATATTTT.

This clone was seen only a few times. The gene calls are TRBV20-1 and TRBJ1-2; a possible D gene is TRBD1 (5 bases). The V end was cut by 3 bases, the J end by 2 bases, with 13 bases between. This CDR3 is built from 14 residues. CDR1 and CDR2 from the germline V gene are DFQATT and SNEGSKA (reference sequence). The CDR3 DNA sequence: TGCAGTGCTAGGGGGCAGCTTCGGAACTATGGCTACACCTTC. Protein: CSARGQLRNYGYTF.

This clone has more than one count but fewer than ten. The chain has TRBV12-3 or TRBV12-4 and TRBJ2-2; TRBD2 is a possible D gene (5 bases). The V end lost 2 bases, the J end lost 7 bases, and 17 bases lay between the germline ends. This CDR3 contains 16 residues. The CDR3 spells CASSLRSGLGGGELFF. CDR3 DNA sequence: TGTGCCAGCAGTTTAAGGAGCGGATTGGGTGGCGGGGAGCTGTTTTTT.

A few counts support this clone. The V gene is TRBV6-1, the J gene TRBJ2-7, with TRBD1 as a possible D gene (6 bases). The germline gives CDR1 MNHNS, CDR2 SASEGT. Trimming shortened V by 4 bases and J by 6 bases, and 16 bases separated the two germline ends. The CDR3 contains 14 residues. The CDR3 region is CASSAEYRVPEQYF. The CDR3 DNA reads TGTGCCAGCAGTGCCGAATACAGGGTACCCGAGCAGTACTTC.

This clone was seen more than once but under ten times. The CDR3 DNA follows: TGTGCCAGTAGTGTGATTGGAGAGACCCAGTACTTC. Protein: CASSVIGETQYF. The rearrangement joins TRBV19 to TRBJ2-5; no clear D. Germline CDR1 LNHDA, CDR2 SQIVND (reference sequence). V gave up 5 bases and J gave up 4 bases, with 8 bases separating them. The CDR3 runs 12 residues.

This clone was seen at least ten times. The J gene is TRBJ2-7, the V gene TRBV5-4, with unresolved D. From germline, CDR1 is SGHNT and CDR2 YYREEE (reference sequence). The CDR3 runs to 13 residues. The V gene lost 1 base and the J gene lost 1 base, with 6 bases spanning the gap. CDR3: CASSLMGSYEQYF. In DNA form, the CDR3 reads TGTGCCAGCAGCTTGATGGGTTCCTACGAGCAGTACTTC.

This clone was counted a few times. The chain joins TRBV7-2 to TRBJ1-2, with 7 bases that match TRBD1. Looked up from germline, CDR1 is SGHTA and CDR2 is FQGNSA. V lost 5 bases to trimming and J lost 9 bases; unmatched junction nucleotides: 6. The CDR3 contains 12 residues. The CDR3 bases are TGTGCCAGCAGCACCCCCAGGGGGAGCTACACCTTC. Translated: CASSTPRGSYTF.

This clone has just a few counts. V is TRBV6-1 and J is TRBJ2-2; no clear D gene. With 9 bases removed from V and 4 bases from J, the gap between germline ends came to 21 bases. Germline CDR1 is MNHNS and CDR2 is SASEGT. There are 16 residues in the CDR3. The CDR3: CASQMSVSFLTGELFF. CDR3 bases: TGTGCCAGTCAAATGAGCGTGAGTTTTCTCACCGGGGAGCTGTTTTTT.

Comment on this clone: One end of the junction fails to match germline, which may point to a read error. The CDR3 DNA reads TGCAGTGCTAGAGTGCTCGACTCCCTCTCCTACGTGCAGTACTTC. Protein: CSARVLDSLSYVQYF. The J gene is TRBJ2-7, the V gene TRBV20-1, with unresolved D. The CDR3 covers 15 residues. The germline CDR1 and CDR2 sequences are DFQATT and SNEGSKA (reference sequence).

Concerning this clone: A read error may account for a junction end that differs from germline. The rearrangement uses TRBV3-1 and TRBJ2-2; 12 bases agree with TRBD1. The CDR3 sequence is 15 residues long. Germline lookup yields CDR1 LGHDT and CDR2 YNNKEL (reference sequence). The CDR3 protein is CSSSHRDRGPGELFF. CDR3 coding DNA: TGTTCCAGCAGCCACCGGGACAGGGGGCCTGGGGAGCTGTTTTTT. Complete variable domain (other parts from reference TRBV3-1 and TRBJ2-2): DTAVSQTPKYLVTQMGNDKSIKCEQNLGHDTMYWYKQDSKKFLKIMFSYNNKELIINETVPNRFSPKSPDKAHLNLHINSLELGDSAVYFCSSSHRDRGPGELFFGEGSRLTVL.

This clone is medium-sized in the sample. The genes are TRBV11-3 and TRBJ2-7; no clear D gene. The CDR3 totals 13 residues. The germline CDR1 and CDR2 sequences are SGHNT and YENEEA. Trimming left V 1 base short and J 5 bases short, with 9 bases between. CDR3 sequence reads: CASSLGRIDEQYF. In DNA form, the CDR3 reads TGTGCCAGCAGCTTAGGAAGGATTGACGAGCAGTACTTC.

The chain employs TRBV5-6 and TRBJ2-2; TRBD1 is a possible D gene (5 bases). Per the germline V gene, CDR1 is SGHDT and CDR2 is YYEEEE. The CDR3 has 16 residues. Trimming took 1 base from V and 1 from J, leaving 11 bases between them. The CDR3, as DNA: TGTGCCAGCAGCTTGAGGGGTTTGGAGAACACCGGGGAGCTGTTTTTT. This translates into CASSLRGLENTGELFF. The full variable domain, completed using reference TRBV5-6 and TRBJ2-2, is DAGVTQSPTHLIKTRGQQVTLRCSPKSGHDTVSWYQQALGQGPQFIFQYYEEEERQRGNFPDRFSGHQFPNYSSELNVNALLLGDSALYLCASSLRGLENTGELFFGEGSRLTVL.

The table lists this clone with many counts. The chain has TRBV13 and TRBJ2-7; 8 nucleotides agree with TRBD2. Germline V gene sequence: CDR1 PRHDT, CDR2 FYEKMQ (reference sequence). CDR3 length: 13 residues. Trimming took 3 bases from V and 9 from J; bases not matched to a gene: 7. The CDR3 nucleotides are TGTGCCAGCAGCTTTAGCGGGGCCCTAGGGCAGTACTTC. Its protein is CASSFSGALGQYF. Looking up the rest from reference TRBV13 and TRBJ2-7 gives the full variable domain: AAGVIQSPRHLIKEKRETATLKCYPIPRHDTVYWYQQGPGQDPQFLISFYEKMQSDKGSIPDRFSAQQFSDYHSELNMSSLELGDSALYFCASSFSGALGQYFGPGTRLTVT.

This clone was counted between two and nine times. The V call is TRBV11-2, the J call TRBJ2-3; 8 nucleotides match TRBD2. Germline V gene sequence: CDR1 SGHAT, CDR2 FQNNGV. The CDR3 consists of 15 residues. Germline trimming cut 5 bases from V and 4 bases from J; bases unmatched to any gene: 8. The CDR3 nucleotides read TGTGCCAGCAGCCTGGGACTAGTTCTTCCAGATACGCAGTATTTT. Its protein is CASSLGLVLPDTQYF.